This T cell receptor (beta chain) was identified during a study of cytomegalovirus exposure and HLA in healthy donors. V was pared by 4 bases and J by 7 bases, with 9 bases of the junction left unmatched. This CDR3 has 15 residues. CDR1 is MNHNS and CDR2 is SASEGT in the germline V gene. The PCR employed 60 Vbeta primers together with 13 Jbeta primers. Sequencing was performed with immunoSEQ multiplex PCR; in TCRdb, only in-frame clones are kept and a portion is missing. The repertoire holds about 52,000 clones, with 65% to 80% as singletons. This clone came up once. The clonotype originates from a woman between 50 and 59 years old in good health and CMV-seronegative. V gene TRBV6-1 combines with J gene TRBJ2-1; 8 bases match TRBD2. The sample comprised PBMCs. The CDR3 here is CASSVITSGGNEQFF. CDR3 in DNA: TGTGCCAGCAGTGTAATAACTAGCGGAGGGAATGAGCAGTTCTTC.